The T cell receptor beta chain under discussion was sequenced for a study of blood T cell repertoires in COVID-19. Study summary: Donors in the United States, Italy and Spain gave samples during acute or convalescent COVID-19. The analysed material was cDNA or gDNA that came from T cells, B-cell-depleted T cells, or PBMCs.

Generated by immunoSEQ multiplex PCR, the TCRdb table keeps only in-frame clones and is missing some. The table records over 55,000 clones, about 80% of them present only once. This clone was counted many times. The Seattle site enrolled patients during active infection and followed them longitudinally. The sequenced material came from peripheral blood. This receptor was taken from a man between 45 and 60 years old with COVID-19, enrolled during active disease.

CDR3 bases: TGTGCCACCTCAGCGGTCTACAATGAGCAGTTCTTC. Its protein product is CATSAVYNEQFF. V usage is TRBV19 and J usage is TRBJ2-1; a possible D gene is TRBD2 (5 bases). The germline gives CDR1 LNHDA, CDR2 SQIVND (reference sequence). V lost 10 bases and J lost 3, with 10 bases in between. The CDR3 contains 12 residues.